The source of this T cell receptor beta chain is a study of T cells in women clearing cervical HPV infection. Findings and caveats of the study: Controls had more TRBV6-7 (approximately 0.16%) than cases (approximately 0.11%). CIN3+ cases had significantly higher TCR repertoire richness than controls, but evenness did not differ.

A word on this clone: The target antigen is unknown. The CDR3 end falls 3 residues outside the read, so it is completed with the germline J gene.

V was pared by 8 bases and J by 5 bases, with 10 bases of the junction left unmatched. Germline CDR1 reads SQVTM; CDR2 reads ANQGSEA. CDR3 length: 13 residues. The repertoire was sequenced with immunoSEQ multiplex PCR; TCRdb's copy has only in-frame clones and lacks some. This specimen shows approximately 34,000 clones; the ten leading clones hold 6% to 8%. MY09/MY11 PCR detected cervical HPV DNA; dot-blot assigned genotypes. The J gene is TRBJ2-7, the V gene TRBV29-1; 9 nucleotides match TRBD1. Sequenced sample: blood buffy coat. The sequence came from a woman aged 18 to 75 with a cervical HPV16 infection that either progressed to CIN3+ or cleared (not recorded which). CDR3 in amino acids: CSPLGQGSHEQYF. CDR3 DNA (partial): TGCAGCCCCTTGGGACAGGGAAGCCACGAG.